This T cell receptor beta chain was profiled in a study of vaccination effects on CD4 cells after COVID-19. Of note for this clone: Its target is unknown.

Pools of viral peptides were used by the ViraFEST assay to expand antigen-specific CD4+ T cells ahead of sequencing. With more than nine days of culture completed, CD4+ T cells were isolated. Participants completed two doses of the BNT162b2 or mRNA-1273 vaccine. Germline CDR1 SGHAT, CDR2 FQNNGV. The CDR3 runs 16 residues. The junction had 4 bases not matched to a gene; V was cut back by 4 bases and J by 1 base. Sequenced by immunoSEQ multiplex PCR; TCRdb stores in-frame clones only, minus some. The table includes 65,000 to 95,000 clones, over 75% detected once. The rearrangement joins TRBV11-2 to TRBJ2-2; TRBD2 agrees at 9 bases. This clonotype was obtained from a human donor who received a COVID-19 vaccine. The source material was CD4+ T cells from PBMCs cultured with HCoV-OC43 spike peptides, sampled after COVID-19 vaccination. Subset of the sample: HCoV-OC43 spike overlapping peptide pool stimulation. CDR3 loop: CASSYNSGRNTGELFF. In DNA form, the CDR3 reads TGTGCCAGCAGCTATAATAGCGGGAGGAACACCGGGGAGCTGTTTTTT.